This paragraph covers one T cell receptor (beta chain) sequence. The sample holds a few counts of this clonotype. Its antigen remains undetermined. Per-nucleotide qualities are absent, and no much larger clonotype sits a single base away. This specimen comes from a study of T cell repertoires in cytomegalovirus infection (dated by TCRdb to about 2019). For the wider study: Recently identified HLA-C-restricted CMV epitopes, whose presentation resists viral immunomodulation, were targeted by peptide stimulations together with well-studied HLA-B-restricted epitopes. The HLA type of each donor mattered for the analysis, because public TCR beta signatures pointed to carriage of CMV infection along with the matching HLA type.

On the study overall, not on this receptor specifically: The ex vivo response was dominated by HLA-C-restricted CMV-specific TCR beta clonotypes, which also provided the single most frequent clonotype in two of eight donors. Cumulative frequency of public TCR beta family members discriminated carriers of CMV infection plus the relevant HLA type in this cohort and an independent roughly 350-donor cohort.

The germline V gene (reference sequence) specifies DFQATT as CDR1 and SNEGSKA as CDR2. V and J are trimmed by 0 bases and 3 bases, and the gene matches miss 7 bases of the junction. From the cysteine up to the phenylalanine, the CDR3 has a length of 16 residues. Only CDR3 DNA remains: 48 bases, in frame from the first base. TCRdb names Illumina HiSeq 1500 as the instrument used. TCRdb trimmed the raw reads at Q25, called clones with MiXCR and kept productive beta chains. Rows are unified per CDR3 protein, each entry keeping the most common DNA and genes. The sample table holds under 90,000 distinct CDR3 sequences, of which 45% to 55% were seen once. 85% to 95% of the sample lies in the top ten. In the paper's terms, the treatment or condition label means: in vitro stimulation with specific CMV peptide epitopes to enrich CMV-specific T cells.

This specimen consisted of CD8+ T cells from cultured PBMCs, obtained from culture after CMV antigen stimulation. The chain employs TRBV20-1 and TRBJ1-5; 8 central bases correspond to TRBD1. The TCR sequence derives from a human donor in good health (CMV status not recorded). Some clones in this sample may be carry-over from other donors' samples. The CDR3 in this case is CSARDLTGADNQPQHF. In nucleotides, the sequence is TGCAGTGCTAGAGATCTGACAGGGGCAGACAATCAGCCCCAGCATTTT.